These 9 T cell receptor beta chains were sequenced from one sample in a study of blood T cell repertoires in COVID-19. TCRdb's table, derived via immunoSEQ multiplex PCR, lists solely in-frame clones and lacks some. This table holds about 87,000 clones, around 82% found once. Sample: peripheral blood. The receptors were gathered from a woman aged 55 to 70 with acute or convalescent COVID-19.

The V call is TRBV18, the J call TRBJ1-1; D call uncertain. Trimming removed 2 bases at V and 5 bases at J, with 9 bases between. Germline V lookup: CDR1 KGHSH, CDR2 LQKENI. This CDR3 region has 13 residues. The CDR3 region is CASSPGRETEAFF. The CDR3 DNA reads TGTGCCAGCTCACCAGGCCGGGAAACTGAAGCTTTCTTT.

CDR3 loop: CASRKRQGASNQPQHF. As DNA, the CDR3 is TGTGCCAGCAGGAAGCGACAGGGGGCTAGCAATCAGCCCCAGCATTTT. V usage is TRBV2 and J usage is TRBJ1-5; TRBD1 matches at 10 bases. Germline V gene sequence: CDR1 SNHLY, CDR2 FYNNEI. V dropped 6 bases and J dropped 0; count of bases not matched to a gene: 5. The CDR3 covers 16 residues.

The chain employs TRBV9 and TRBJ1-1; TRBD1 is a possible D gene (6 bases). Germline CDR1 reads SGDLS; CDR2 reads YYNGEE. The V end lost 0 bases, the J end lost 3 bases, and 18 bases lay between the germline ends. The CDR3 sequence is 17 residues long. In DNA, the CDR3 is TGTGCCAGCAGCGTAGGGTACAGGGAGTATAAGGACACTGAAGCTTTCTTT. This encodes CASSVGYREYKDTEAFF. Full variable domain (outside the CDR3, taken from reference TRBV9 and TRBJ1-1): DSGVTQTPKHLITATGQRVTLRCSPRSGDLSVYWYQQSLDQGLQFLIQYYNGEERAKGNILERFSAQQFPDLHSELNLSSLELGDSALYFCASSVGYREYKDTEAFFGQGTRLTVV.

CDR3 DNA sequence: TGTGCCAGTAGTGGACAGGGGGCTTATCAGCCCCAGCATTTT. This codes for CASSGQGAYQPQHF. V usage is TRBV19 and J usage is TRBJ1-5; 11 positions match TRBD1. The V gene's germline CDR1 is LNHDA and CDR2 SQIVND (reference sequence). V lost 5 bases to trimming and J lost 5 bases; unmatched junction nucleotides: 2. The CDR3 has 14 residues.

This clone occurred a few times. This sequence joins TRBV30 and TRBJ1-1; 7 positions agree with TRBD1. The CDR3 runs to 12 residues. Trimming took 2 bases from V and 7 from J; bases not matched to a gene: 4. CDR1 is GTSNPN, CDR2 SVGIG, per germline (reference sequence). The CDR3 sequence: CAWSRQGVEAFF. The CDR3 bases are TGTGCCTGGAGTCGACAGGGCGTTGAAGCTTTCTTT.

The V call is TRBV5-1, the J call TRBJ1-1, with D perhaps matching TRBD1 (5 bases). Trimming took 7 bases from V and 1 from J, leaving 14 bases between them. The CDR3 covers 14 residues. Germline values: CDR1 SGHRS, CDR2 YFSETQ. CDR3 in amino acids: CASGEGASNTEAFF. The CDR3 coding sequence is TGCGCCAGCGGGGAAGGGGCTTCGAACACTGAAGCTTTCTTT.

CDR3 loop: CASSPDRLRNEQFF. The DNA for the CDR3 is TGTGCCAGCAGCCCGGACAGGCTCAGGAATGAGCAGTTCTTC. The rearrangement joins TRBV7-9 to TRBJ2-1, with 7 bases identical to TRBD1. V dropped 5 bases and J dropped 7; count of bases not matched to a gene: 8. Germline CDR1 reads SEHNR; CDR2 reads FQNEAQ (reference sequence). The CDR3 loop spans 14 amino acids.

The CDR3 is CASSYGQGGANEQFF. The CDR3 DNA reads TGTGCCAGCAGTTACGGACAGGGAGGGGCCAATGAGCAGTTCTTC. This chain links TRBV27 with TRBJ2-1; D possibly corresponds to TRBD1 (8 bases). The germline gives CDR1 MNHEY, CDR2 SMNVEV (reference sequence). Trimming removed 4 bases from V and 6 bases from J, with 16 bases in between. The CDR3 totals 15 residues.

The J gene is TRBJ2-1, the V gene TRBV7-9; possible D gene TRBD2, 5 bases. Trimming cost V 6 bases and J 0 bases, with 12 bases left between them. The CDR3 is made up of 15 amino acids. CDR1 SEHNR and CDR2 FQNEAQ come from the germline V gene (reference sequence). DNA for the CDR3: TGTGCCAGCAGTAATCCGGGGAGCTCCTACAATGAGCAGTTCTTC. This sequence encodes CASSNPGSSYNEQFF.